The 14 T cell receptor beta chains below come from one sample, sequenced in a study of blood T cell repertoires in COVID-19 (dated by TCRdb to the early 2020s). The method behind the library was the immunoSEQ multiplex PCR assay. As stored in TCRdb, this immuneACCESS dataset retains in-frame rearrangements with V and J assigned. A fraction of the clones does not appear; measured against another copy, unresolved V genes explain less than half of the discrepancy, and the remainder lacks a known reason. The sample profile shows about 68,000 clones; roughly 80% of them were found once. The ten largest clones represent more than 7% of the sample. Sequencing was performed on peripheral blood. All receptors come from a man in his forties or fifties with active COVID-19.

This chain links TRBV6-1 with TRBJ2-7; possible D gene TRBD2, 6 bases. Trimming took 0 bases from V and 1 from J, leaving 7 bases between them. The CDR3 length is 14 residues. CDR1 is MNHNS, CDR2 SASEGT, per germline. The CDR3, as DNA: TGTGCCAGCAGTGAAGCGGGACTTTCCTACGAGCAGTACTTC. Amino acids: CASSEAGLSYEQYF.

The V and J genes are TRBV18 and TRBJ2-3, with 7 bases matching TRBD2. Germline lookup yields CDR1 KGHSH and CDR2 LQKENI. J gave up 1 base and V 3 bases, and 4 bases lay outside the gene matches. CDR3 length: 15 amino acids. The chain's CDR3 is CASSPFREGTDTQYF. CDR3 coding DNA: TGTGCCAGCTCACCGTTTCGGGAGGGCACAGATACGCAGTATTTT.

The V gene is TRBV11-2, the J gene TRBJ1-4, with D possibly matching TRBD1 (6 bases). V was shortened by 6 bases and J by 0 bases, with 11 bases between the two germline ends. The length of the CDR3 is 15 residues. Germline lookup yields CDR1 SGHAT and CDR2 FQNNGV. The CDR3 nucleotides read TGTGCCAGCAGTTCCGGGGACACAACTAATGAAAAACTGTTTTTT. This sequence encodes CASSSGDTTNEKLFF.

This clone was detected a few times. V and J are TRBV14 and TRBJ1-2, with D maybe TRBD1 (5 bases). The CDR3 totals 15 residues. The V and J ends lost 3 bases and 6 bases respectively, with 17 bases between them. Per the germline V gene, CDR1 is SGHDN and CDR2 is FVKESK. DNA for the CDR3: TGTGCCAGCAGCCAGGAAAGAGTCCAGGGCCATGGCTACACCTTC. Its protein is CASSQERVQGHGYTF.

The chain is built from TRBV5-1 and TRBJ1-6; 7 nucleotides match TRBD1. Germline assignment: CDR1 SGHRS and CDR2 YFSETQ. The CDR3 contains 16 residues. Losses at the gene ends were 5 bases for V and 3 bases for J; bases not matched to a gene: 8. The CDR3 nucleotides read TGCGCCAGCAGTCCCGGGACAGAGTTCTATAATTCACCCCTCCACTTT. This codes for CASSPGTEFYNSPLHF.

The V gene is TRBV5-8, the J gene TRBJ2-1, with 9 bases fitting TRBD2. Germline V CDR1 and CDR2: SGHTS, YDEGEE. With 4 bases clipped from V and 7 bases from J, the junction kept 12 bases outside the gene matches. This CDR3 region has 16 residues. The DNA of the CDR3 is TGTGCCAGCAGCCACCTCGGCGGCGGGAGGGTAAATGAGCAGTTCTTC. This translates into CASSHLGGGRVNEQFF.

CDR3 sequence (DNA): TGCGCCAGCAGCCAAGAAGTGAACTTTAACTATGGCTACACCTTC. This encodes CASSQEVNFNYGYTF. This chain joins TRBV4-3 and TRBJ1-2, with unresolved D. Germline assignment: CDR1 LGHNA and CDR2 YSLEER. The CDR3 has 15 residues. The ends were cut back, 0 bases at V and 1 base at J, with 9 bases in the middle.

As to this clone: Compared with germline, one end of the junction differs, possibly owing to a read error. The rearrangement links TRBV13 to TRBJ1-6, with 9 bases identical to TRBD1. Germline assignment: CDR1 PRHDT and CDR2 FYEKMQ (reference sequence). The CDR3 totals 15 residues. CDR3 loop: CASSLGTGRNSPLHF. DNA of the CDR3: TGTGCCAGCAGCCTAGGGACAGGGAGAAATTCACCCCTCCACTTT.

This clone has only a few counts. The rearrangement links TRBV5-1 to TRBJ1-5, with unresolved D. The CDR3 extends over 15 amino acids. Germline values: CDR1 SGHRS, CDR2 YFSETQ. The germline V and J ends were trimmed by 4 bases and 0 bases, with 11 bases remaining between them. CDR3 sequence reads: CASSPDWYSNQPQHF. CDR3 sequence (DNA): TGCGCCAGCAGCCCTGACTGGTATAGCAATCAGCCCCAGCATTTT.

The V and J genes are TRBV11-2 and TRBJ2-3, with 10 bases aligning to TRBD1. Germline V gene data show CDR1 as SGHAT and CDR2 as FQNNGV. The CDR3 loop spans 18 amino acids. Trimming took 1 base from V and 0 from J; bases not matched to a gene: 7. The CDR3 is CASSLGGTGDPSTDTQYF. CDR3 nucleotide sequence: TGTGCCAGCAGCTTAGGTGGGACAGGGGACCCGAGCACAGATACGCAGTATTTT.

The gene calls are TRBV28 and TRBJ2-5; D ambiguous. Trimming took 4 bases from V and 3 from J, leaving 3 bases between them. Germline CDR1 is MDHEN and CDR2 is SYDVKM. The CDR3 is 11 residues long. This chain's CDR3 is CASSSEETQYF. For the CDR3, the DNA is TGTGCCAGCAGTTCCGAAGAGACCCAGTACTTC.

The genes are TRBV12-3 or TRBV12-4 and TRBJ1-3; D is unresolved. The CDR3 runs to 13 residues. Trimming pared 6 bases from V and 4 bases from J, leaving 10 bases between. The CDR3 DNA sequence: TGTGCCAGCAGCCCTAGTTACGGAAACACCATATATTTT. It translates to CASSPSYGNTIYF.

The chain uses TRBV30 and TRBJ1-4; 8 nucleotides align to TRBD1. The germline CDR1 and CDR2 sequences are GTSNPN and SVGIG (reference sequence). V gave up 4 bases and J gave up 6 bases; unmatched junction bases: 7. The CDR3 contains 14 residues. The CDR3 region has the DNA TGTGCCTGGACCCAAGGACAGGGCTATGAAAAACTGTTTTTT. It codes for CAWTQGQGYEKLFF.

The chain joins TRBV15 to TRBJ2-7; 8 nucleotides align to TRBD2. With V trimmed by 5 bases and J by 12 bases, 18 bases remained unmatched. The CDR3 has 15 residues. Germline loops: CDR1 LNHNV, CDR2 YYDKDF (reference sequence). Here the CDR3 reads CATSPRGGKSRGLYF. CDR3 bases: TGTGCCACCAGCCCCCGGGGGGGGAAGAGTCGAGGCCTGTACTTC.